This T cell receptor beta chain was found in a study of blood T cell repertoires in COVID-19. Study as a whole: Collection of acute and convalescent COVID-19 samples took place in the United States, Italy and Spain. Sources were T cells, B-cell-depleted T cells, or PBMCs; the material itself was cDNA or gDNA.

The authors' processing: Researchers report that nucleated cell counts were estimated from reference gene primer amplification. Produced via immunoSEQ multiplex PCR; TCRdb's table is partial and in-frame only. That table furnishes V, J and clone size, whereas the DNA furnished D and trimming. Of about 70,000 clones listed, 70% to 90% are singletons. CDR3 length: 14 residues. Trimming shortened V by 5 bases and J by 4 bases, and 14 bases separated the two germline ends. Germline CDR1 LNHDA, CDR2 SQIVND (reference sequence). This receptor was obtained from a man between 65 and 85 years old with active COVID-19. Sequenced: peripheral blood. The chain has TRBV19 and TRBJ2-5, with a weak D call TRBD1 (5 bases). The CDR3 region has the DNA TGTGCCAGTAGTTGGGGCGGTGTGGGAGAGACCCAGTACTTC. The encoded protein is CASSWGGVGETQYF.